This TCR beta chain is from a study of shared T cell receptors in the human thymus. This clone was seen a single time. TCRdb keeps only in-frame clones here, not all; method: immunoSEQ multiplex PCR. The repertoire holds around 730,000 clones, with roughly 85% as singletons. Trimming took 0 bases from V and 0 from J, leaving 15 bases between them. CDR1 is LNHDA, CDR2 SQIVND, per germline (reference sequence). The CDR3 sequence is 18 residues long. The data also belong to a second study, concerning human thymus T cells. That paper notes: Infants, healthy and Finnish, who were having corrective surgery for congenital heart defects served as donors. Resections removed during corrective heart surgery provided the thymus tissue used. V and J gene usage appeared biased in thymic and blood repertoires. Related research described thymic repertoires that were highly overlapping among unrelated individuals.

The clonotype was recovered from a girl in the first two years of life with a congenital heart defect. Sequencing input: thymocytes. V is TRBV19 and J is TRBJ1-3; D is possibly TRBD1 (5 bases). CDR3 region: CASSIEFTGLNSGNTIYF. The CDR3 region has the DNA TGTGCCAGTAGTATAGAATTTACGGGACTCAACTCTGGAAACACCATATATTTT. The variable domain in full, completed from reference TRBV19 and TRBJ1-3, reads DGGITQSPKYLFRKEGQNVTLSCEQNLNHDAMYWYRQDPGQGLRLIYYSQIVNDFQKGDIAEGYSVSREKKESFPLTVTSAQKNPTAFYLCASSIEFTGLNSGNTIYFGEGSWLTVV.